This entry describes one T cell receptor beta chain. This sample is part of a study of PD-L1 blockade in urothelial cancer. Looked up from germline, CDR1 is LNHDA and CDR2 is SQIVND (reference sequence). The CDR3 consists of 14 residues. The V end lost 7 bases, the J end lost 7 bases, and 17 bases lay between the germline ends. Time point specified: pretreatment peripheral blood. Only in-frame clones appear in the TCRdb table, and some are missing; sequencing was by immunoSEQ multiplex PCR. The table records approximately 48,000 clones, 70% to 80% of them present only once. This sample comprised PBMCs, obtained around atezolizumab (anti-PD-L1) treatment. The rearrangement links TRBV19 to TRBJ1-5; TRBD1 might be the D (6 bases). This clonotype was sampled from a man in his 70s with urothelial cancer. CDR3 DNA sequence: TGTGCCAGTACCCCAAGAGGGGGGGACCAGCCCCAGCATTTT. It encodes CASTPRGGDQPQHF.